One sample yielded the 5 T cell receptor beta chains listed below, sequenced in a study of blood T cell repertoires in COVID-19. Here immunoSEQ multiplex PCR was the method, and the copy in TCRdb shows in-frame clones only, minus some. This repertoire shows under 250,000 clones, roughly 80% found once; its top ten account for about 3.6%. The sample comprised PBMCs or T cells enriched from blood (not recorded which). The source is a woman between 35 and 50 years old who had been exposed to COVID-19.

The chain has TRBV6-2 or TRBV6-3 and TRBJ1-1; 8 bases align to TRBD1. The CDR3 consists of 14 residues. V was pared by 3 bases and J by 5 bases, with 5 bases of the junction left unmatched. The germline V gene has CDR1 MNHEY and CDR2 SVGEGT. DNA for the CDR3: TGTGCCAGCAGTTATGGACAGGGTGGGACTGAAGCTTTCTTT. It codes for CASSYGQGGTEAFF.

The CDR3 sequence is CASGLVTRGLVGYGYTF. The CDR3 DNA is TGTGCTAGTGGTTTGGTAACGAGGGGGTTGGTCGGCTATGGCTACACCTTC. V is TRBV12-5 and J is TRBJ1-2; tentative D call: TRBD1 (6 bases). The CDR3 extends over 17 amino acids. Germline V gene sequence: CDR1 LGHNT, CDR2 FRNRAP. Trimming took off 0 bases at V and 4 bases at J, with 18 bases between the two ends.

V gene TRBV19 combines with J gene TRBJ1-6, with 7 bases identical to TRBD1. Germline V gene data show CDR1 as LNHDA and CDR2 as SQIVND (reference sequence). This CDR3 is built from 14 residues. V lost 9 bases and J lost 7; bases outside the gene matches: 9. In DNA form, the CDR3 reads TGTGCCAGCCAAGGACAGGACGGAAATTCACCCCTCCACTTT. Protein product: CASQGQDGNSPLHF. Together with reference TRBV19 and TRBJ1-6, the CDR3 gives the full variable domain: DGGITQSPKYLFRKEGQNVTLSCEQNLNHDAMYWYRQDPGQGLRLIYYSQIVNDFQKGDIAEGYSVSREKKESFPLTVTSAQKNPTAFYLCASQGQDGNSPLHFGNGTRLTVT.

This clone was detected once. The CDR3 nucleotides read TGCGCCAGCAGCCAAGATGTTGGCAGGGGCTATGGCTACACCTTC. As protein: CASSQDVGRGYGYTF. V gene TRBV4-1 combines with J gene TRBJ1-2, with D perhaps TRBD1 (6 bases). The V gene lost 0 bases and the J gene lost 4 bases, with 12 bases spanning the gap. CDR1 and CDR2 (germline): MGHRA, YSYEKL. The CDR3 runs to 15 residues.

The chain recombines TRBV29-1 with TRBJ1-3, with a possible D match to TRBD1 (6 bases). V gave up 5 bases and J gave up 0 bases, with 14 bases separating them. Germline V gene lookup returns CDR1 SQVTM and CDR2 ANQGSEA. The CDR3 has 15 amino acids. The CDR3 DNA reads as TGCAGCGTTTTAGGGACACGTAGCTCTGGAAACACCATATATTTT. Translated, it gives CSVLGTRSSGNTIYF.